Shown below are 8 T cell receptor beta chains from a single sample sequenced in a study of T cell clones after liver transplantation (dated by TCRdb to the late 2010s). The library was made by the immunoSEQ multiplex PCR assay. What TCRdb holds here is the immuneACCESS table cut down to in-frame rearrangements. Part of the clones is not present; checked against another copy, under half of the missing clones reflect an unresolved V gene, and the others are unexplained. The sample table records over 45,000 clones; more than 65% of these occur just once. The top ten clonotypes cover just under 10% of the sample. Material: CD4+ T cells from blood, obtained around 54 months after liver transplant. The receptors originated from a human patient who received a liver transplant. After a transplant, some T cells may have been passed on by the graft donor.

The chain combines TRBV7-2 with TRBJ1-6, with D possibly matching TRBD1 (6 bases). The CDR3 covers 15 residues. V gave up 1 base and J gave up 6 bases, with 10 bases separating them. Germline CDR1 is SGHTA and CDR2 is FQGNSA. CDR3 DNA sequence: TGTGCCAGCAGCTTAGTCCAGGGGCCTAATTCACCCCTCCACTTT. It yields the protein CASSLVQGPNSPLHF. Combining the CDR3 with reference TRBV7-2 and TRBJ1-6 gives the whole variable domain GAGVSQSPSNKVTEKGKDVELRCDPISGHTALYWYRQSLGQGLEFLIYFQGNSAPDKSGLPSDRFSAERTGGSVSTLTIQRTQQEDSAVYLCASSLVQGPNSPLHFGNGTRLTVT.

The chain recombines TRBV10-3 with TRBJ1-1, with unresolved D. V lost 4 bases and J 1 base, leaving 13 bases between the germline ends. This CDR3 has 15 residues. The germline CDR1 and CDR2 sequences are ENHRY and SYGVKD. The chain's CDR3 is CAISGGSRKNTEAFF. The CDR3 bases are TGTGCCATCAGTGGAGGCAGTCGGAAGAACACTGAAGCTTTCTTT.

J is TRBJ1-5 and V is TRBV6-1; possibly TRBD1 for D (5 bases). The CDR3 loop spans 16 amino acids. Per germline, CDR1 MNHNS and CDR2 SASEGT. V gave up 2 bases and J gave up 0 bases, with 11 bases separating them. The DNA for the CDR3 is TGTGCCAGCAGTGAAAGTTGGGGGTATAGCAATCAGCCCCAGCATTTT. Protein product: CASSESWGYSNQPQHF.

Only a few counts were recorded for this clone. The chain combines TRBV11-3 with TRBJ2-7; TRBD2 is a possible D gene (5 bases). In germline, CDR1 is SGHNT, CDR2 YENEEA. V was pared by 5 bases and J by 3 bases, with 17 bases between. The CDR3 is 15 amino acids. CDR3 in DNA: TGTGCCAGCAGCATCTCCTCCGGACGGGGCTACGAGCAGTACTTC. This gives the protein CASSISSGRGYEQYF.

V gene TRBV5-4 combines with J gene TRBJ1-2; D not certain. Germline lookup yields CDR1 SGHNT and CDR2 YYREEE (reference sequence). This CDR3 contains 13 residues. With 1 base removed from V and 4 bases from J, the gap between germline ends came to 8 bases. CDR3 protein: CASSLWFAYGYTF. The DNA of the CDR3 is TGTGCCAGCAGCTTGTGGTTCGCCTATGGCTACACCTTC.

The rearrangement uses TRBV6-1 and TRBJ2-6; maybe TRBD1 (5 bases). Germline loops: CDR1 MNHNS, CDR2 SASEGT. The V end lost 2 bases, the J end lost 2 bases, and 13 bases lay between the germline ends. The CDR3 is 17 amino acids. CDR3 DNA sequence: TGTGCCAGCAGTGAAAGGAAGGGGTGGGCTGGGGCCAACGTCCTGACTTTC. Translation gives CASSERKGWAGANVLTF.

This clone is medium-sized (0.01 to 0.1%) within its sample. CDR3 DNA: TGTGCCAGCAGCGCTGGACAGGGGCAGGACGAGCAGTACTTC. Translation gives CASSAGQGQDEQYF. The genes are TRBV5-4 and TRBJ2-7, with 9 bases matching TRBD1. CDR1 SGHNT and CDR2 YYREEE come from the germline V gene (reference sequence). V was pared by 4 bases and J by 5 bases, with 7 bases of the junction left unmatched. CDR3 length equals 14 residues.

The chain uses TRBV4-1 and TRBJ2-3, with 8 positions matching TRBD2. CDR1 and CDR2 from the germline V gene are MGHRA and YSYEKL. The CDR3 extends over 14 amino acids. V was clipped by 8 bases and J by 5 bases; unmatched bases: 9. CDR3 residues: CASSSGGGEDTQYF. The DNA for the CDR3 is TGCGCCAGCTCTTCGGGAGGGGGGGAAGATACGCAGTATTTT.